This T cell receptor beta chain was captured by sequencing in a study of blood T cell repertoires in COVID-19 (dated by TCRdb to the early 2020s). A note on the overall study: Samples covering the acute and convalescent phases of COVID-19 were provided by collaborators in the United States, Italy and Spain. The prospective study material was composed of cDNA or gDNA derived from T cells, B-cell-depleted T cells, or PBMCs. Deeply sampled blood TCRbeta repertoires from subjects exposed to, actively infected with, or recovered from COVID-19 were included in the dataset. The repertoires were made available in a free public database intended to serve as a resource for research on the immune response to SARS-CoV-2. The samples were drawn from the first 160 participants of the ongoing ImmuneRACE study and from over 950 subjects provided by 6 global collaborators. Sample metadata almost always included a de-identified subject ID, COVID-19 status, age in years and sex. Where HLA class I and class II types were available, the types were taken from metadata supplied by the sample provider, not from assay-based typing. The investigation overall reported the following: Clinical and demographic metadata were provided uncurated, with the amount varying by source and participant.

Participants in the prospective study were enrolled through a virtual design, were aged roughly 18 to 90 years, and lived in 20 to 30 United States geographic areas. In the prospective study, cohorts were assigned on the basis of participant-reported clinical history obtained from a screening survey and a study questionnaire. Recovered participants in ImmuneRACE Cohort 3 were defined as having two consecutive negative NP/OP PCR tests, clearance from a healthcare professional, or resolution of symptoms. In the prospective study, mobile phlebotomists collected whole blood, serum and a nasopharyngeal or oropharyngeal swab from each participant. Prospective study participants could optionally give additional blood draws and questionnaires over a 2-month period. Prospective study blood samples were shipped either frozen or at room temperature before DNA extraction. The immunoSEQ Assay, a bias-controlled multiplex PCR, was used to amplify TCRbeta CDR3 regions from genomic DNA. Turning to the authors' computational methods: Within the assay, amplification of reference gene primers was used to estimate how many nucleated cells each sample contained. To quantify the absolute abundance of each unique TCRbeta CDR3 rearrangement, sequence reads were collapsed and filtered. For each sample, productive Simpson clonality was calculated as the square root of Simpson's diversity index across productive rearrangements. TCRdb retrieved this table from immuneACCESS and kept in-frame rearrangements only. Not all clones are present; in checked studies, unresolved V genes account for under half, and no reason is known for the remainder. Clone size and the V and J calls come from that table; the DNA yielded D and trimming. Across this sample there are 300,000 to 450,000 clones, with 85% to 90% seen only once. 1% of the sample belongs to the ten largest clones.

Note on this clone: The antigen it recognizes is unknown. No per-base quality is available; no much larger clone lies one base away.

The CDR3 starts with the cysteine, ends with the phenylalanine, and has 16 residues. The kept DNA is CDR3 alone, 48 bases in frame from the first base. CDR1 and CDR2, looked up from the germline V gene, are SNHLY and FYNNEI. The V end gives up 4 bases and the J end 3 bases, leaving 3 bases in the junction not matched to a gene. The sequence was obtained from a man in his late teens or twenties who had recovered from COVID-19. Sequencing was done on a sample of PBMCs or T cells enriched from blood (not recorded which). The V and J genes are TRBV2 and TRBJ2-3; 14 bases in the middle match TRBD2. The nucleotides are TGTGCCAGCAGTGGAGGACTAGCGGGGGGAACAGATACGCAGTATTTT. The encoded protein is CASSGGLAGGTDTQYF.